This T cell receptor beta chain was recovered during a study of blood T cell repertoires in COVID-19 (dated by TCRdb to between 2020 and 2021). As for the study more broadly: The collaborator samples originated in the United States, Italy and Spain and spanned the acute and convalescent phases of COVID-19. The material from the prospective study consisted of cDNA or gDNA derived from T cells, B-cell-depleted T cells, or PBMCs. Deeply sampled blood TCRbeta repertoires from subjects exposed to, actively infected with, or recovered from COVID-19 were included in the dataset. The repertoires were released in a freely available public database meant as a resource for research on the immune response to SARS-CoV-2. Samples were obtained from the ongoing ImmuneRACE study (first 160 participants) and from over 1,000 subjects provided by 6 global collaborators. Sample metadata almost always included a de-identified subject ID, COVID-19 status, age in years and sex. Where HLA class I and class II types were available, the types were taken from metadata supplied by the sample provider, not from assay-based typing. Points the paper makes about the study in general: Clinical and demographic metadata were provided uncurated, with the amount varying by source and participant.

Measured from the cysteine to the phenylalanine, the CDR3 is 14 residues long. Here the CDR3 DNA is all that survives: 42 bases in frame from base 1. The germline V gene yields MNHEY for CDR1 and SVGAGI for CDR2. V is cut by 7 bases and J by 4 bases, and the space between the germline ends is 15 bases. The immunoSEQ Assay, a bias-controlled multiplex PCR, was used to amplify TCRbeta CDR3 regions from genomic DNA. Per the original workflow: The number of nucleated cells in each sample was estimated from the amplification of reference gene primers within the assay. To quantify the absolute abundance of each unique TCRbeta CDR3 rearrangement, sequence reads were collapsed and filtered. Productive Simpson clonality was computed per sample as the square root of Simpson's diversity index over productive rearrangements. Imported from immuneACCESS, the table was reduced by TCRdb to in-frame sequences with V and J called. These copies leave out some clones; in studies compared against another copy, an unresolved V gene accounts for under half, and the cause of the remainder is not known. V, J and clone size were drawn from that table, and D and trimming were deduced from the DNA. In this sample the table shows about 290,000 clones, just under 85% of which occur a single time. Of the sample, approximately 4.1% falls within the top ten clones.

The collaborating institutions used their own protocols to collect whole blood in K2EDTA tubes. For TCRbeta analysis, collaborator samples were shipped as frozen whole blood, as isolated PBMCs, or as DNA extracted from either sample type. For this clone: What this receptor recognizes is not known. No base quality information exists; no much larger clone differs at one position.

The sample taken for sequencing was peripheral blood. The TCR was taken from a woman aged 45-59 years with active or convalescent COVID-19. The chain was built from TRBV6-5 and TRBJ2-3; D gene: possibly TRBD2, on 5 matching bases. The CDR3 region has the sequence CASTPSGGSDTQYF. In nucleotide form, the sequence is TGTGCCAGCACCCCCAGCGGCGGGTCAGATACGCAGTATTTT.